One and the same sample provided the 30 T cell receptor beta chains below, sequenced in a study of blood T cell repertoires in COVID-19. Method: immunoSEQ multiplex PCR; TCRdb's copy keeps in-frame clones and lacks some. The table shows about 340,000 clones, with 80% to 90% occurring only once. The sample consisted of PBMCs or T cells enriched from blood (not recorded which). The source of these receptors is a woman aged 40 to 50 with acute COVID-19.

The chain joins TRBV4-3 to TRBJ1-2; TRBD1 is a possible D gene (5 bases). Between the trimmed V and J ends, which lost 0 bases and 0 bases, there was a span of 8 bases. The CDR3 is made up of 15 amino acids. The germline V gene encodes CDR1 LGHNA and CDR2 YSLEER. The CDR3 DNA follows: TGCGCCAGCAGCCAAGATGGAGGGGCTAACTATGGCTACACCTTC. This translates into CASSQDGGANYGYTF.

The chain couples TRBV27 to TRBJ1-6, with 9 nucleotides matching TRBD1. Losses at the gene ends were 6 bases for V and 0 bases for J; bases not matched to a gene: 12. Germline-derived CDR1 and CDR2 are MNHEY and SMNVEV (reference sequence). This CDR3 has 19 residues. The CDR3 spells CASSPLGTGFFSYNSPLHF. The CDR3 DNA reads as TGTGCCAGCAGCCCCCTCGGGACAGGGTTCTTCTCCTATAATTCACCCCTCCACTTT.

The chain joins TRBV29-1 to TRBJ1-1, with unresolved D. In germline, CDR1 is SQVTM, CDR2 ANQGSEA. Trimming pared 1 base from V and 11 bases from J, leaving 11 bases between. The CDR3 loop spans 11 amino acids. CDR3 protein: CSVEGAGGAFF. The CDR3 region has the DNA TGCAGCGTTGAAGGGGCAGGAGGGGCTTTCTTT. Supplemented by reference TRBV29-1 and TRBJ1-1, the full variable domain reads SAVISQKPSRDICQRGTSLTIQCQVDSQVTMMFWYRQQPGQSLTLIATANQGSEATYESGFVIDKFPISRPNLTFSTLTVSNMSPEDSSIYLCSVEGAGGAFFGQGTRLTVV.

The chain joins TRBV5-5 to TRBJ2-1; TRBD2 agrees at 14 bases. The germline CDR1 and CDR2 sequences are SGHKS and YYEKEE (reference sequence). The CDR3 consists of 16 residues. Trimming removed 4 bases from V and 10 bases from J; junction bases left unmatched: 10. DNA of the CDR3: TGTGCCAGCAGCGCAAGACTAGCGGGGGGGCTTAGGGAGCAGTTCTTC. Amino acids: CASSARLAGGLREQFF.

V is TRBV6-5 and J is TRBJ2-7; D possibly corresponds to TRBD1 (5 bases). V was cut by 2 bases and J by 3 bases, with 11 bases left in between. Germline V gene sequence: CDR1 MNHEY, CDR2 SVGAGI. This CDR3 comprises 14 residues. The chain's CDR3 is CASSYRDSFYEQYF. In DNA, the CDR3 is TGTGCCAGCAGTTACCGCGACAGTTTCTACGAGCAGTACTTC.

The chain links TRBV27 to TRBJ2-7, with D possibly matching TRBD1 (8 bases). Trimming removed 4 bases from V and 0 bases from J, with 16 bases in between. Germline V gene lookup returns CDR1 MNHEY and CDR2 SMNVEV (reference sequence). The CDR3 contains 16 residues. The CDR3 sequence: CASSSYRGRGSYEQYF. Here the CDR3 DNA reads TGTGCCAGCAGTTCCTACAGGGGGAGGGGCTCCTACGAGCAGTACTTC.

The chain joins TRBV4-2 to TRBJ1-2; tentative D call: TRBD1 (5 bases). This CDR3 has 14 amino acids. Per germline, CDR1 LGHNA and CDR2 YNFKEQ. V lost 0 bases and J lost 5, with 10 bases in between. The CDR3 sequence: CASSQEQEWYGYTF. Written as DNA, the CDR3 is TGTGCCAGCAGCCAAGAACAGGAGTGGTATGGCTACACCTTC.

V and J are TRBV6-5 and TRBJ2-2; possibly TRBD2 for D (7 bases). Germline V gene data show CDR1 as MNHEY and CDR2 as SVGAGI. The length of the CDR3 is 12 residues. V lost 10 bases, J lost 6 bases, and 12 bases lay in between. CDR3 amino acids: CATRGGAGELFF. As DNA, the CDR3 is TGTGCCACCCGAGGGGGGGCCGGGGAGCTGTTTTTT.

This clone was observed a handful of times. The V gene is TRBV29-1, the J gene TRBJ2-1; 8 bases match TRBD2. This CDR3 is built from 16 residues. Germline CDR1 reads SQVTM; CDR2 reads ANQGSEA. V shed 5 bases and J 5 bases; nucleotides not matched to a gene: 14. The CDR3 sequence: CSVFPISGEGHNEQFF. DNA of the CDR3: TGCAGCGTTTTCCCCATTAGCGGGGAGGGTCACAATGAGCAGTTCTTC.

The CDR3 coding sequence is TGTGCCAGCAGCTTAGCTCAACCGGGACAGGGAGGAGGCTACACCTTC. The encoded protein is CASSLAQPGQGGGYTF. V gene TRBV7-2 combines with J gene TRBJ1-2, with 9 bases fitting TRBD1. V lost 0 bases, J lost 8 bases, and 10 bases stayed unmatched. The length of the CDR3 is 16 residues. In germline, CDR1 is SGHTA, CDR2 FQGNSA. The full variable domain, with the rest looked up from reference TRBV7-2 and TRBJ1-2, is GAGVSQSPSNKVTEKGKDVELRCDPISGHTALYWYRQSLGQGLEFLIYFQGNSAPDKSGLPSDRFSAERTGGSVSTLTIQRTQQEDSAVYLCASSLAQPGQGGGYTFGSGTRLTVV.

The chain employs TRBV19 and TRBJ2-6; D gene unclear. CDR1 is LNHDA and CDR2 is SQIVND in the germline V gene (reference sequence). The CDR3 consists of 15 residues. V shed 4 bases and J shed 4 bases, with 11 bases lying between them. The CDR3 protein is CASSNRQKGANVLTF. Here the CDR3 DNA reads TGTGCCAGTAGTAACCGACAAAAAGGGGCCAACGTCCTGACTTTC.

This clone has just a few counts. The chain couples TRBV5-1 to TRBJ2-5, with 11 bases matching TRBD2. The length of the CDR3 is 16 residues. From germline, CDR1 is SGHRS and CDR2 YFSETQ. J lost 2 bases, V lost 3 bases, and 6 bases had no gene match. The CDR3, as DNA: TGCGCCAGCAGCTCCTCCGGGACTAGCGGTCAAGAGACCCAGTACTTC. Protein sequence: CASSSSGTSGQETQYF.

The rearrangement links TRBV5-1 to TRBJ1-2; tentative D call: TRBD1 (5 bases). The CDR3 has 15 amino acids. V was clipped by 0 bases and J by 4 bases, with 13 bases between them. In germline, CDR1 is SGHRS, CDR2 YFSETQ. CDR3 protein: CASSLGQIEIYGYTF. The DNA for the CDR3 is TGCGCCAGCAGCTTGGGACAGATCGAAATCTATGGCTACACCTTC.

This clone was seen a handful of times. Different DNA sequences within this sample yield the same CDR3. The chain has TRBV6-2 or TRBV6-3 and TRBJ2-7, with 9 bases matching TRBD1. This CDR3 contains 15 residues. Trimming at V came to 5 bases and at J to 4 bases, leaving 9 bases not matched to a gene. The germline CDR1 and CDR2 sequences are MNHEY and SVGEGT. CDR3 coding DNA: TGTGCCAGCAGTCGACTCGGACAGGGGCCGTACGAGCAGTACTTC. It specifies CASSRLGQGPYEQYF.

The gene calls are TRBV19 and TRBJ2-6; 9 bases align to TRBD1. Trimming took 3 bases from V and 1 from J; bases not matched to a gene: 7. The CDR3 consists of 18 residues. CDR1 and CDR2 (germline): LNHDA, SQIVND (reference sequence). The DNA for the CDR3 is TGTGCCAGTAGTATGGCGGGACAGGGTTTATCTGGGGCCAACGTCCTGACTTTC. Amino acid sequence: CASSMAGQGLSGANVLTF. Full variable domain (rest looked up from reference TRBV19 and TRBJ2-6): DGGITQSPKYLFRKEGQNVTLSCEQNLNHDAMYWYRQDPGQGLRLIYYSQIVNDFQKGDIAEGYSVSREKKESFPLTVTSAQKNPTAFYLCASSMAGQGLSGANVLTFGAGSRLTVL.

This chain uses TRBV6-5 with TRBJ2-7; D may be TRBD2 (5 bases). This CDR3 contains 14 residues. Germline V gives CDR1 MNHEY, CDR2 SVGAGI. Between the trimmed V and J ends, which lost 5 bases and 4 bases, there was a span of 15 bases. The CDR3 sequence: CASSPPRTPYEQYF. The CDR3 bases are TGTGCCAGCAGTCCTCCCCGGACTCCTTACGAGCAGTACTTC.

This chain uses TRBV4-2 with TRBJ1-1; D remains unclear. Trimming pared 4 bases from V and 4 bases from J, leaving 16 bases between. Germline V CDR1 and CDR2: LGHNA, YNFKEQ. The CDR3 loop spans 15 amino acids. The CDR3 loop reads CASSPPRTSGTEAFF. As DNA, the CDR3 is TGTGCCAGCAGCCCCCCCCGGACTTCGGGCACTGAAGCTTTCTTT.

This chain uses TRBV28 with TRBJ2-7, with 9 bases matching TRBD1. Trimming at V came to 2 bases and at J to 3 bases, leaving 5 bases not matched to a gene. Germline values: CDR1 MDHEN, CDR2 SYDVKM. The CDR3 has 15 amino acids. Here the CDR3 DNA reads TGTGCCAGCAGTTTAGCCGGGACAGGGAACTACGAGCAGTACTTC. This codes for CASSLAGTGNYEQYF.

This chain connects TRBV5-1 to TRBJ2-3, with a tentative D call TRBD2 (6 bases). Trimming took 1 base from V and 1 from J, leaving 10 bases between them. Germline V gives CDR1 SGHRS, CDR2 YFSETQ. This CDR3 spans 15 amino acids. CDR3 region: CASSLKGEGTDTQYF. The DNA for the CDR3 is TGCGCCAGCAGCTTGAAAGGGGAGGGCACAGATACGCAGTATTTT.

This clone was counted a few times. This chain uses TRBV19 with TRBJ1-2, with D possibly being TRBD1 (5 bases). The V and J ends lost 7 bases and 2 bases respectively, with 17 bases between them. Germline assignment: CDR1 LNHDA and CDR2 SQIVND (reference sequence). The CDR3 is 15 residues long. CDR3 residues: CASTIPTRTNYGYTF. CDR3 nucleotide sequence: TGTGCCAGTACCATACCGACCCGGACAAACTATGGCTACACCTTC.

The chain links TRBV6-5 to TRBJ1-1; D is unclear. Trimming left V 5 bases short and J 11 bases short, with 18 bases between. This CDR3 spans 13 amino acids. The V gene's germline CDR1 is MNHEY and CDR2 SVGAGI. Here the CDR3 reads CASSPPVTGLAFF. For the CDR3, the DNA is TGTGCCAGCAGTCCCCCGGTGACCGGGTTGGCTTTCTTT.

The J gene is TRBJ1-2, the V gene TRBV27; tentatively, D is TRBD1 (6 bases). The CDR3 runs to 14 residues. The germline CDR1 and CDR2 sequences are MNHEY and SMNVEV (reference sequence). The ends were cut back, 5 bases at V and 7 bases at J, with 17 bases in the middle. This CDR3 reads CASSPVGGAGGYTF. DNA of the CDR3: TGTGCCAGCAGTCCCGTCGGGGGGGCGGGTGGCTACACCTTC.

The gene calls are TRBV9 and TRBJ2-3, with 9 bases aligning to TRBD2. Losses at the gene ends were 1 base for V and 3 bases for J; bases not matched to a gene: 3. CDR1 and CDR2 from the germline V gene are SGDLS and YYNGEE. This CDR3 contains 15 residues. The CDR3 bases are TGTGCCAGCAGCGTATTTAGCGGGAGTACAGATACGCAGTATTTT. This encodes CASSVFSGSTDTQYF.

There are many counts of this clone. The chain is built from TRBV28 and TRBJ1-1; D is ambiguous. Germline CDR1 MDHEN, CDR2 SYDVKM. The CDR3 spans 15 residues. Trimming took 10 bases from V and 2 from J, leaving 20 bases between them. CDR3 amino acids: CATTKNSLSNTEAFF. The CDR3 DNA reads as TGTGCCACCACTAAAAATTCTCTTTCAAACACTGAAGCTTTCTTT.

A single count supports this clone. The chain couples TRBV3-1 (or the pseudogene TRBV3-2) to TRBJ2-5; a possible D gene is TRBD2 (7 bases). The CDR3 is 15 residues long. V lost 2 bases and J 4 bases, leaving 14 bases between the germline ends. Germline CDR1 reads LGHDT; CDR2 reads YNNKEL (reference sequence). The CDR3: CASSQITGRGETQYF. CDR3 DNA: TGTGCCAGCAGCCAAATAACAGGGAGGGGAGAGACCCAGTACTTC.

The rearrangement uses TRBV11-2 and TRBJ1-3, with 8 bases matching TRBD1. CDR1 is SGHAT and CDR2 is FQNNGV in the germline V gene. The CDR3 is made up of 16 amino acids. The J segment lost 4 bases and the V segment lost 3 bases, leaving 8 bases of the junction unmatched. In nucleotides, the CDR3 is TGTGCCAGCAGCTTCGGACAGGGAAGTGTCGGAAACACCATATATTTT. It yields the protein CASSFGQGSVGNTIYF. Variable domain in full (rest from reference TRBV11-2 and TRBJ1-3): EAGVAQSPRYKIIEKRQSVAFWCNPISGHATLYWYQQILGQGPKLLIQFQNNGVVDDSQLPKDRFSAERLKGVDSTLKIQPAKLEDSAVYLCASSFGQGSVGNTIYFGEGSWLTVV.

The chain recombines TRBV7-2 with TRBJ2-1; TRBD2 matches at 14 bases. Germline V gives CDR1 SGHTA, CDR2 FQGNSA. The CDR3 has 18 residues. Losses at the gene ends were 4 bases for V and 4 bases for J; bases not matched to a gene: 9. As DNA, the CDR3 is TGTGCCAGCAGCTCATGGGGGACTAGCGGGAGTATTTACAATGAGCAGTTCTTC. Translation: CASSSWGTSGSIYNEQFF.

In DNA, the CDR3 is TGCGCCAGCAGCCAAGAAGCAGGGGCGGCCAAAAACATTCAGTACTTC. Translated, it gives CASSQEAGAAKNIQYF. V gene TRBV4-3 combines with J gene TRBJ2-4; D might be TRBD1 (6 bases). This CDR3 has 16 residues. The V gene's germline CDR1 is LGHNA and CDR2 YSLEER. The V gene lost 0 bases and the J gene lost 1 base, with 10 bases spanning the gap.

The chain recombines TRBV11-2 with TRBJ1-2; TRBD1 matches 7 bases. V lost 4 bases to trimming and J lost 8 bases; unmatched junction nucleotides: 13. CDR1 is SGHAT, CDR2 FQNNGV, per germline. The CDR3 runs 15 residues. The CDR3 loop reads CASSSFLSPGGGYTF. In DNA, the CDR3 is TGTGCCAGCAGCTCGTTTCTCTCGCCAGGGGGAGGCTACACCTTC.

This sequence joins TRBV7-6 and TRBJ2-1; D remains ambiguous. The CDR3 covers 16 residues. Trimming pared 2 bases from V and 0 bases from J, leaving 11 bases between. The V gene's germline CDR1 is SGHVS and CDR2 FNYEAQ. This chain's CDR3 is CASSLLSLSSYNEQFF. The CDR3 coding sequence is TGTGCCAGCAGCTTATTGAGCTTAAGCTCCTACAATGAGCAGTTCTTC.